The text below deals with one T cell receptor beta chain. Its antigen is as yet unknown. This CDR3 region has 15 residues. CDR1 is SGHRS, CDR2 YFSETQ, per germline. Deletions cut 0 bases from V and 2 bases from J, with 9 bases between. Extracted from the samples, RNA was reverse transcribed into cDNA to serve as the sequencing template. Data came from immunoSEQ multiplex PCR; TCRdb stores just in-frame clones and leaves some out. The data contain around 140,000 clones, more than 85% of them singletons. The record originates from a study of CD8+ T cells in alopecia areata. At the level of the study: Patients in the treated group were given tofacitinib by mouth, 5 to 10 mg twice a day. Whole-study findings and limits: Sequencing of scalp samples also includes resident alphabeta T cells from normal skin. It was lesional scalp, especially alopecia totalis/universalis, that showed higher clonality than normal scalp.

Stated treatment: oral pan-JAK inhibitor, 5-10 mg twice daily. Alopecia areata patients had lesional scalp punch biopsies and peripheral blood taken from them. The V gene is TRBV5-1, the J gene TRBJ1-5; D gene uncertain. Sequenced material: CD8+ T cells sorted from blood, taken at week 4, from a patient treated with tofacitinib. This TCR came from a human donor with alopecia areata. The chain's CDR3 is CASSLADGGNQPQHF. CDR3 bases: TGCGCCAGCAGCTTGGCGGACGGAGGCAATCAGCCCCAGCATTTT.